This T cell receptor (beta chain) was recovered during a study of blood T cell repertoires in COVID-19. About the study: The United States, Italy and Spain were the sources of the acute and convalescent COVID-19 samples. From T cells, B-cell-depleted T cells, or PBMCs came the material, which was cDNA or gDNA.

This CDR3 has 15 amino acids. Germline lookup yields CDR1 LGHDT and CDR2 YNNKEL (reference sequence). Deletions cut 4 bases from V and 2 bases from J, with 14 bases between. In the original analysis: Estimation of nucleated cell counts was performed using reference gene primer amplification. Assay: immunoSEQ multiplex PCR; the TCRdb copy retains only in-frame clones and omits some. V and J calls plus clone size are reproduced from that table; the DNA served to infer D and trimming. The table records more than 95,000 clones, roughly 84% of them present only once. The sample comprised peripheral blood. J is TRBJ1-2 and V is TRBV3-1 (or the pseudogene TRBV3-2); D not resolved. The sequence derives from a woman aged 55-70 years in a cohort sampled during active or convalescent COVID-19. CDR3 DNA: TGTGCCAGCAGCCCCGGTCCTTCGCTGAACTATGGCTACACCTTC. Amino acids: CASSPGPSLNYGYTF.